This T cell receptor beta chain derives from a study of CD8 T cell repertoires and HIV-1 epitope variants. Study-wide background: Controls were a CMV, EBV and flu pool, Ebola AY9, and no peptide. Epitopes were three Gag families plus Nef HW9 and YT9.

The V and J ends lost 4 bases and 3 bases respectively, with 7 bases between them. Per the germline V gene, CDR1 is LNHDA and CDR2 is SQIVND (reference sequence). CDR3 size: 12 residues. The protocol was immunoSEQ multiplex PCR, while the TCRdb copy is restricted to in-frame clones and leaves out a portion. The sample comprises some 100,000 clones, around 75% of which are singletons, and about 26% rests with the top ten. The gene calls are TRBV19 and TRBJ2-7; D not certain. Sequencing was done on a sample of uncultured baseline CD8+ T cells from peripheral blood mononuclear cells (PBMCs). This sequence originates from a male donor with HIV. In nucleotides, the CDR3 is TGTGCCAGTAGTACTAACAGCTACGAGCAGTACTTC. Translated: CASSTNSYEQYF.